These 16 T cell receptor beta chains share one sample of origin, sequenced in a study of early T cells in non-severe SARS-CoV-2 infection. MiXCR, run by TCRdb on the 5' RACE reads, gives a single entry per CDR3 protein. The sample contains about 50,000 distinct CDR3 sequences, less than 9.5% of which appear only once. Specimen: whole blood. Receptors originate from an adult who was a healthcare worker with PCR-confirmed SARS-CoV-2 infection or an uninfected control (not recorded which).

This clonotype was detected only a few times. This chain uses TRBV7-2 with TRBJ1-5; tentatively, D is TRBD1 (5 bases). CDR3 size: 15 residues. CDR1 SGHTA and CDR2 FQGNSA come from the germline V gene. V was pared by 4 bases and J by 10 bases, with 20 bases between. In nucleotides, the CDR3 is TGTGCCAGCAGCTGGGACTACCTTCCTTCATCCCCCCAGCATTTT. Translating gives CASSWDYLPSSPQHF.

The chain couples TRBV10-3 to TRBJ2-3; D gene unclear. Germline loops: CDR1 ENHRY, CDR2 SYGVKD. The CDR3 consists of 13 residues. The ends were cut back, 1 base at V and 1 base at J, with 3 bases in the middle. CDR3 DNA: TGTGCCATCAGTGAGTGGGGCACAGATACGCAGTATTTT. Encoded protein: CAISEWGTDTQYF.

The chain couples TRBV20-1 to TRBJ1-6; the D is unclear. Germline-derived CDR1 and CDR2 are DFQATT and SNEGSKA (reference sequence). The CDR3 has 14 amino acids. V lost 0 bases and J lost 9, with 12 bases in between. As DNA, the CDR3 is TGCAGTGCTAGAGACAGTAGCGCGTCTTCACCCCTCCACTTT. It yields the protein CSARDSSASSPLHF.

The chain joins TRBV2 to TRBJ1-5; D uncertain. V dropped 1 base and J dropped 7 bases, with 5 bases sitting between them. CDR1 is SNHLY and CDR2 is FYNNEI in the germline V gene. The CDR3 covers 12 residues. The CDR3 region is CASSEVGQPQHF. The DNA of the CDR3 is TGTGCCAGCAGTGAAGTGGGGCAGCCCCAGCATTTT.

V and J are TRBV27 and TRBJ1-1; 7 bases line up with TRBD1. V gave up 6 bases and J gave up 0 bases; unmatched junction bases: 7. In germline, CDR1 is MNHEY, CDR2 SMNVEV (reference sequence). The CDR3 spans 15 residues. CDR3 coding DNA: TGTGCCAGCAGAAGGCCGGGACAGTTGAACACTGAAGCTTTCTTT. Amino acid sequence: CASRRPGQLNTEAFF.

This clonotype has more than one count but fewer than ten. The chain links TRBV5-4 to TRBJ1-1; 7 positions agree with TRBD1. The germline gives CDR1 SGHNT, CDR2 YYREEE (reference sequence). V was clipped by 3 bases and J by 8 bases; unmatched bases: 10. The CDR3 length is 14 residues. The CDR3 reads CASSSRDRTEEAFF. For the CDR3, the DNA is TGTGCCAGCAGCTCCCGGGACAGAACAGAGGAAGCTTTCTTT. The full variable domain, with the rest looked up from reference TRBV5-4 and TRBJ1-1, is ETGVTQSPTHLIKTRGQQVTLRCSSQSGHNTVSWYQQALGQGPQFIFQYYREEENGRGNFPPRFSGLQFPNYSSELNVNALELDDSALYLCASSSRDRTEEAFFGQGTRLTVV.

The gene calls are TRBV6-6 and TRBJ1-3; a possible D gene is TRBD1 (5 bases). The germline V and J ends were trimmed by 0 bases and 8 bases, with 8 bases remaining between them. Per the germline V gene, CDR1 is MNHNY and CDR2 is SVGAGI (reference sequence). This CDR3 comprises 13 residues. CDR3 sequence (DNA): TGTGCCAGCAGTTACTCGCTAGGGGACACCATATATTTT. It translates to CASSYSLGDTIYF.

Only a few counts were recorded for this clonotype. This chain links TRBV29-1 with TRBJ2-7, with 9 bases aligning to TRBD1. Germline values: CDR1 SQVTM, CDR2 ANQGSEA. The CDR3 loop spans 12 amino acids. The ends lost 6 bases at V and 5 bases at J; junction bases unmatched: 5. For the CDR3, the DNA is TGCAGCGTCGGGACAGGGATTAACGAGCAGTACTTC. This encodes CSVGTGINEQYF.

This clonotype was seen a few times. The genes are TRBV7-9 and TRBJ2-7; 9 bases fit TRBD1. This CDR3 is 15 amino acids long. Unmatched junction bases numbered 6, after V lost 5 bases and J lost 1 base. In germline, CDR1 is SEHNR, CDR2 FQNEAQ (reference sequence). In nucleotides, the CDR3 is TGTGCCAGCAGCCTGTCCGGGACAGGGTCCTACGAGCAGTACTTC. It codes for CASSLSGTGSYEQYF.

In this sample, this clonotype turned up many times. The rearrangement links TRBV5-1 to TRBJ2-6; 9 bases are a match to TRBD1. The CDR3 runs 22 residues. Germline loops: CDR1 SGHRS, CDR2 YFSETQ. J was trimmed by 0 bases and V by 4 bases; bases with no gene match: 20. CDR3 in DNA: TGCGCCAGCAGCGCCGTCCCGGGACAGGGATCAAGGGACAGCTCTGGGGCCAACGTCCTGACTTTC. This codes for CASSAVPGQGSRDSSGANVLTF.

This clonotype was recorded many times. The chain is built from TRBV20-1 and TRBJ2-7; TRBD1 agrees at 9 bases. Trimming at V came to 2 bases and at J to 2 bases, leaving 4 bases not matched to a gene. CDR1 is DFQATT and CDR2 is SNEGSKA in the germline V gene (reference sequence). The CDR3 contains 14 residues. The CDR3 protein is CSARNGQGTYEQYF. The DNA of the CDR3 is TGCAGTGCTAGAAACGGACAGGGGACCTACGAGCAGTACTTC.

In this sample, this clonotype turned up a few times. The rearrangement links TRBV12-3 or TRBV12-4 to TRBJ1-1; 8 bases are shared with TRBD1. V lost 3 bases, J lost 6 bases, and 9 bases stayed unmatched. The CDR3 is 15 residues long. CDR3 sequence reads: CASSFTRTGLPEAFF. The CDR3, as DNA: TGTGCCAGCAGTTTTACTCGGACAGGGTTACCTGAAGCTTTCTTT.

This clonotype was seen repeatedly, ten times or more. V usage is TRBV11-2 and J usage is TRBJ1-4; 10 bases are shared with TRBD1. V was pared by 5 bases and J by 6 bases, with 9 bases of the junction left unmatched. Germline CDR1 reads SGHAT; CDR2 reads FQNNGV. This CDR3 region has 16 residues. The CDR3, as DNA: TGTGCCAGCAGCGCACTACCCGGACAGGGGGATGAAAAACTGTTTTTT. Amino acid sequence: CASSALPGQGDEKLFF.

The sample holds a few counts of this clonotype. This chain joins TRBV7-2 and TRBJ1-5; D is undetermined. The length of the CDR3 is 14 residues. With 2 bases removed from V and 1 base from J, the gap between germline ends came to 6 bases. Germline V gene sequence: CDR1 SGHTA, CDR2 FQGNSA. The CDR3 sequence: CASSLLGSNQPQHF. The CDR3 coding sequence is TGTGCCAGCAGCTTATTAGGGAGCAATCAGCCCCAGCATTTT. Looking up the rest from reference TRBV7-2 and TRBJ1-5 gives the full variable domain: GAGVSQSPSNKVTEKGKDVELRCDPISGHTALYWYRQSLGQGLEFLIYFQGNSAPDKSGLPSDRFSAERTGGSVSTLTIQRTQQEDSAVYLCASSLLGSNQPQHFGDGTRLSIL.

In DNA, the CDR3 is TGTGCCAGCAGCCACGGGAACGGGCTTATCTCAGATACGCAGTATTTT. Its protein is CASSHGNGLISDTQYF. The J gene is TRBJ2-3, the V gene TRBV7-6, with a possible D match to TRBD2 (5 bases). The germline V gene has CDR1 SGHVS and CDR2 FNYEAQ. Trimming shortened V by 5 bases and J by 4 bases, and 19 bases separated the two germline ends. The CDR3 extends over 16 amino acids.

This clonotype was seen a few times. The rearrangement links TRBV13 to TRBJ1-2; no firm D call. CDR1 is PRHDT and CDR2 is FYEKMQ in the germline V gene (reference sequence). This CDR3 is 12 amino acids long. The germline V and J ends were trimmed by 9 bases and 4 bases, with 12 bases remaining between them. The DNA for the CDR3 is TGTGCCAGTGGGAGAAGCAGCTATGGCTACACCTTC. It codes for CASGRSSYGYTF.